Only a few counts were recorded for the clone carrying this T cell receptor beta chain. The germline gives CDR1 SNHLY, CDR2 FYNNEI. J lost 2 bases, V lost 4 bases, and 1 base had no gene match. The CDR3 length is 14 residues. TCRdb reanalysed the RACE reads using MiXCR and keeps one entry per CDR3 protein. Of tens of thousands of distinct CDR3 sequences listed, about 10% were seen once; the top ten hold 2.5% to 3%. Time point noted: healthy volunteer bleed at 2 weeks. Total RNA was extracted from unfractionated whole blood. The source of the sample is a study of human T cells and chemical hapten exposure.

This sequence originates from a female donor in good health. Some clones in this sample may be carry-over from other donors' samples. Sequenced input: whole blood. The V gene is TRBV2, the J gene TRBJ2-1; 8 bases agree with TRBD2. The chain's CDR3 is CASSGGLAYNEQFF. CDR3 in DNA: TGTGCCAGCAGTGGGGGACTAGCCTACAATGAGCAGTTCTTC.